This TCR beta chain derives from a study of blood T cell repertoires in COVID-19. Whole-study context: Collection of acute and convalescent COVID-19 samples took place in the United States, Italy and Spain.

As processed by the authors: By means of reference gene primer amplification, nucleated cell counts were estimated. Data came from immunoSEQ multiplex PCR; TCRdb stores just in-frame clones and leaves some out. V, J and clone size reflect that table, while D and trimming were determined from the DNA. Here the sample spans 45,000 to 60,000 clones, 82% being singletons. The table lists this clone with a count of one. The V and J ends lost 0 bases and 3 bases respectively, with 13 bases between them. The CDR3 contains 16 residues. Germline-derived CDR1 and CDR2 are MNHNS and SASEGT. This clonotype was sampled from a woman of 80 years or more with acute or convalescent COVID-19. The sample taken for sequencing was peripheral blood. V usage is TRBV6-1 and J usage is TRBJ2-3; D is possibly TRBD1 (6 bases). DNA for the CDR3: TGTGCCAGCAGTGAAGCGCTAGGGGGAATGACAGATACGCAGTATTTT. This translates into CASSEALGGMTDTQYF.